The rows below give T cell receptor beta chains drawn from one sample of a study of blood T cell repertoires in COVID-19. Profiling relied on immunoSEQ multiplex PCR, and the TCRdb table lists in-frame clones only, not all of them. Of around 130,000 clones listed, roughly 84% are singletons. The sequenced material came from PBMCs or T cells enriched from blood (not recorded which). The receptors here all came from a woman aged 30 to 39 who had recovered from COVID-19. Both conserved end residues are part of each CDR3. The order of the fields is CDR3 protein, CDR3 DNA, clone size, V gene, J gene, D gene. The D gene is left open where the match is weak. Only part of the rows carry a size: once, few, many, or a class if the clone is expanded.

CASSPRTANTEAFF	TGTGCCAGCAGCCCACGGACAGCGAACACTGAAGCTTTCTTT	.	TRBV9	TRBJ1-1	.
CASSSGGSSNQPQHF	TGTGCCAGCAGTAGTGGGGGGAGTAGCAATCAGCCCCAGCATTTT	.	TRBV6-2/TRBV6-3	TRBJ1-5	.
CASSRAAGGYEQYF	TGTGCCAGCTCAAGGGCGGCGGGAGGCTACGAGCAGTACTTC	.	TRBV28	TRBJ2-7	TRBD2
CASSPRTSGSYEQYF	TGTGCCAGCAGCCCGAGGACTAGCGGGAGCTACGAGCAGTACTTC	.	TRBV7-2	TRBJ2-7	TRBD2
CASSPSGQETQYF	TGTGCCAGTAGTCCTAGCGGCCAAGAGACCCAGTACTTC	few	TRBV19	TRBJ2-5	TRBD2
CASNSRGLGDTQYF	TGTGCCAGCAATTCAAGGGGGCTCGGAGATACGCAGTATTTT	.	TRBV3-1/TRBV3-2	TRBJ2-3	TRBD1
CASSQDRRTSGRETQYF	TGCGCCAGCAGCCAAGATAGGAGGACTAGCGGGAGGGAGACCCAGTACTTC	.	TRBV4-1	TRBJ2-5	TRBD2
CASSSHSPPNTEAFF	TGTGCCAGCAGCTCCCACTCCCCCCCGAACACTGAAGCTTTCTTT	.	TRBV28	TRBJ1-1	.
CASSPFPGTGDEKLFF	TGTGCCAGCTCACCATTTCCCGGGACAGGGGACGAAAAACTGTTTTTT	.	TRBV18	TRBJ1-4	TRBD1
CASSTAGLGYNEQFF	TGTGCCAGTAGTACCGCAGGACTAGGCTACAATGAGCAGTTCTTC	few	TRBV19	TRBJ2-1	TRBD2
CASSPPSFEQYF	TGTGCCAGCTCACCACCTTCCTTCGAGCAGTACTTC	.	TRBV18	TRBJ2-7	.
CASSPYRQFSAQETQYF	TGTGCCAGCAGTCCATATCGACAGTTTTCGGCCCAAGAGACCCAGTACTTC	.	TRBV28	TRBJ2-5	.
CASSFRTWNTEAFF	TGTGCCAGTAGTTTTCGGACATGGAACACTGAAGCTTTCTTT	.	TRBV19	TRBJ1-1	.
CASSLIRSNTEAFF	TGTGCCAGCAGTTTAATCAGGTCGAACACTGAAGCTTTCTTT	few	TRBV28	TRBJ1-1	.
CASSLFSRGQSQETQYF	TGTGCCAGCAGCTTGTTCTCAAGGGGACAGTCTCAAGAGACCCAGTACTTC	.	TRBV7-2	TRBJ2-5	TRBD1
CAISEAGDVNQPQHF	TGTGCCATCAGCGAGGCAGGGGACGTCAATCAGCCCCAGCATTTT	.	TRBV10-3	TRBJ1-5	.
CASSQAGGQGYNEQFF	TGTGCCAGCAGCCAAGCGGGGGGACAGGGGTACAATGAGCAGTTCTTC	once	TRBV3-1/TRBV3-2	TRBJ2-1	TRBD1
CASSPRGLTEAFF	TGTGCCAGTAGTCCGCGGGGACTCACTGAAGCTTTCTTT	.	TRBV19	TRBJ1-1	.
CASSFGVYGYTF	TGTGCCAGCAGCTTCGGGGTATATGGCTACACCTTC	few	TRBV28	TRBJ1-2	.
CSVQGLREVTDTQYF	TGCAGCGTCCAGGGGTTGCGGGAGGTCACAGATACGCAGTATTTT	.	TRBV29-1	TRBJ2-3	TRBD2
CASSQGGVLRHEQYF	TGCGCCAGCAGCCAGGGGGGGGTATTACGACACGAGCAGTACTTC	.	TRBV4-1	TRBJ2-7	TRBD2
CASSRTSGIYTGELFF	TGTGCCAGCAGCCGGACTAGCGGGATTTACACCGGGGAGCTGTTTTTT	.	TRBV7-2	TRBJ2-2	TRBD2
CASSEGPAGGNEQFF	TGTGCCAGCAGTGAAGGGCCTGCCGGGGGCAATGAGCAGTTCTTC	few	TRBV6-1	TRBJ2-1	.
CASRAGTVSNQPQHF	TGTGCCAGCAGAGCCGGGACAGTTAGCAATCAGCCCCAGCATTTT	.	TRBV6-5	TRBJ1-5	TRBD1
CASSPGTGRSNEQYF	TGCGCCAGCAGCCCCGGCACAGGGAGATCCAACGAGCAGTACTTC	.	TRBV4-3	TRBJ2-7	.
CASSPLVSGRAVTETQYF	TGTGCCAGCAGCCCCCTAGTTAGCGGGAGGGCCGTCACAGAGACCCAGTACTTC	once	TRBV11-2	TRBJ2-5	TRBD2
CASSSLTSGRISYNEQFF	TGTGCCAGCAGCTCCTTAACTAGCGGGAGGATCTCCTACAATGAGCAGTTCTTC	.	TRBV11-2	TRBJ2-1	TRBD2
CASSPSGLAGKEQYF	TGTGCCAGCAGTCCGTCGGGACTAGCGGGGAAGGAGCAGTACTTC	.	TRBV7-2	TRBJ2-7	TRBD2
CASSVTTGAGNTEAFF	TGTGCCAGCAGTGTCACGACAGGGGCGGGAAACACTGAAGCTTTCTTT	.	TRBV6-1	TRBJ1-1	TRBD1
CASWGVPYEQYF	TGTGCCAGTTGGGGGGTCCCCTACGAGCAGTACTTC	.	TRBV6-5	TRBJ2-7	.
CASSPITGGGNSPLHF	TGTGCCAGCTCACCCATCACGGGGGGTGGTAATTCACCCCTCCACTTT	.	TRBV18	TRBJ1-6	.
CASSVGGLQETQYF	TGTGCCAGCAGCGTAGGGGGCCTACAAGAGACCCAGTACTTC	.	TRBV9	TRBJ2-5	.
CAWVDRGQVEAFF	TGTGCCTGGGTTGACAGGGGGCAGGTTGAAGCTTTCTTT	.	TRBV30	TRBJ1-1	TRBD1
CASSQSRAGNQPQHF	TGTGCCAGTAGCCAAAGCAGGGCTGGCAATCAGCCCCAGCATTTT	.	TRBV19	TRBJ1-5	.
CASNPSGFSYEQYF	TGTGCCAGCAATCCTAGCGGGTTCTCCTACGAGCAGTACTTC	.	TRBV2	TRBJ2-7	TRBD2
CASSGGTGHNSPLHF	TGTGCCAGCAGCGGCGGGACAGGGCATAATTCACCCCTCCACTTT	.	TRBV7-2	TRBJ1-6	TRBD1
CASSSGQGIGSPLHF	TGTGCCAGTAGTTCGGGACAGGGTATCGGATCACCCCTCCACTTT	.	TRBV19	TRBJ1-6	TRBD1
CASDRDSNQPQHF	TGTGCCAGCGACAGGGATAGCAATCAGCCCCAGCATTTT	.	TRBV28	TRBJ1-5	TRBD1
CASSLSALLNYEQYF	TGTGCCAGCAGTTTATCTGCCCTACTCAACTACGAGCAGTACTTC	.	TRBV27	TRBJ2-7	.
CASSPGSNQPQHF	TGTGCCAGCAGCCCAGGTAGCAATCAGCCCCAGCATTTT	few	TRBV5-6	TRBJ1-5	.
CASSLMPGTSGIGSNEQFF	TGTGCCAGCAGTTTGATGCCCGGGACTAGCGGGATAGGTAGCAATGAGCAGTTCTTC	once	TRBV27	TRBJ2-1	TRBD2
CASSSPGTGGDYGYTF	TGTGCCAGCAGTAGCCCCGGGACAGGGGGCGACTATGGCTACACCTTC	.	TRBV27	TRBJ1-2	TRBD1
CASAIAGDNYGYTF	TGTGCCAGCGCGATTGCGGGGGATAACTATGGCTACACCTTC	.	TRBV28	TRBJ1-2	.
CASSMIRGTGELFF	TGTGCCAGTAGTATGATCAGGGGTACCGGGGAGCTGTTTTTT	.	TRBV19	TRBJ2-2	.
CASSLGGEDTQYF	TGCGCCAGCAGCTTGGGGGGAGAAGATACGCAGTATTTT	.	TRBV5-1	TRBJ2-3	.
CASSSTGDVLMEQYF	TGTGCCAGCAGCTCGACAGGGGACGTCCTAATGGAGCAGTACTTC	.	TRBV5-4	TRBJ2-7	TRBD1
CASSTTGKSQPQHF	TGTGCCAGTAGTACGACAGGGAAGTCTCAGCCCCAGCATTTT	.	TRBV19	TRBJ1-5	TRBD1
CASSLGTSRYNEQFF	TGTGCCAGCAGCTTAGGGACTAGCAGGTACAATGAGCAGTTCTTC	.	TRBV7-2	TRBJ2-1	TRBD2
CASSWTGGSGNTIYF	TGTGCCAGCAGCTGGACAGGGGGCTCTGGAAACACCATATATTTT	.	TRBV11-2	TRBJ1-3	TRBD1
CASSRLAGRAGKEYEQYF	TGTGCCAGCAGTAGACTAGCGGGACGCGCCGGAAAGGAATACGAGCAGTACTTC	.	TRBV27	TRBJ2-7	TRBD2
CASSEAYHSGNTIYF	TGTGCCAGCAGTGAAGCCTACCACTCTGGAAACACCATATATTTT	.	TRBV6-1	TRBJ1-3	.
CASSANQGANNEQFF	TGTGCCAGCAGCGCAAATCAGGGGGCCAACAATGAGCAGTTCTTC	.	TRBV9	TRBJ2-1	TRBD1
CAWQPPGFSEAFF	TGTGCCTGGCAACCTCCGGGTTTCTCTGAAGCTTTCTTT	.	TRBV30	TRBJ1-1	.
CASGWDRGYGYTF	TGTGCTAGTGGCTGGGACAGGGGCTATGGCTACACCTTC	.	TRBV12-5	TRBJ1-2	TRBD1
CASSLGRRNTEAFF	TGTGCCAGCAGCTTAGGCAGGCGGAACACTGAAGCTTTCTTT	.	TRBV7-8	TRBJ1-1	.
CASSFPGLDNEQFF	TGTGCCAGCAGCTTTCCGGGACTAGACAATGAGCAGTTCTTC	.	TRBV7-9	TRBJ2-1	TRBD2
CASSPVEALNTEAFF	TGTGCCAGCTCACCAGTGGAGGCCTTGAACACTGAAGCTTTCTTT	.	TRBV18	TRBJ1-1	.
CASSQADADYQTQYF	TGTGCCAGCAGCCAAGCAGATGCGGACTATCAGACCCAGTACTTC	few	TRBV4-2	TRBJ2-5	.